These 15 T cell receptor beta chains share one sample of origin, sequenced in a study of blood T cell repertoires in COVID-19. The table came from immunoSEQ multiplex PCR; TCRdb's copy has only in-frame clones and leaves some out. The table includes approximately 300,000 clones, 85% to 90% detected once. The source material was PBMCs or T cells enriched from blood (not recorded which). Receptor source: a woman in her 30s who had recovered from COVID-19.

V usage is TRBV28 and J usage is TRBJ1-3, with 7 bases that match TRBD1. J gave up 0 bases and V 8 bases, and 4 bases lay outside the gene matches. The length of the CDR3 is 14 residues. Germline V gene sequence: CDR1 MDHEN, CDR2 SYDVKM. CDR3 DNA sequence: TGTGCCAGCGACAGGGAAAACTCTGGAAACACCATATATTTT. Translation gives CASDRENSGNTIYF.

The rearrangement joins TRBV18 to TRBJ1-2; D gene ambiguous. V was cut by 3 bases and J by 6 bases, with 29 bases left in between. Germline assignment: CDR1 KGHSH and CDR2 LQKENI. This CDR3 contains 19 residues. The DNA for the CDR3 is TGTGCCAGCTCACCGGCTGCGGGAGACGGGGTTTTACGACATGATGGCTACACCTTC. It codes for CASSPAAGDGVLRHDGYTF. The entire variable domain, with the rest obtained from reference TRBV18 and TRBJ1-2, is as follows: NAGVMQNPRHLVRRRGQEARLRCSPMKGHSHVYWYRQLPEEGLKFMVYLQKENIIDESGMPKERFSAEFPKEGPSILRIQQVVRGDSAAYFCASSPAAGDGVLRHDGYTFGSGTRLTVV.

This clone was recorded a few times. The chain employs TRBV19 and TRBJ1-4, with TRBD1 identical over 7 bases. The CDR3 contains 18 residues. CDR1 is LNHDA and CDR2 is SQIVND in the germline V gene (reference sequence). With V trimmed by 5 bases and J by 0 bases, 12 bases remained unmatched. The CDR3 loop is CASSLSLRTGATNEKLFF. In nucleotides, the CDR3 is TGTGCCAGTAGTCTGTCCCTCAGGACAGGTGCAACTAATGAAAAACTGTTTTTT.

The V gene is TRBV5-1, the J gene TRBJ2-7, with D possibly matching TRBD1 (6 bases). The CDR3 consists of 13 residues. Germline V gives CDR1 SGHRS, CDR2 YFSETQ. V was pared by 0 bases and J by 4 bases, with 8 bases between. For the CDR3, the DNA is TGCGCCAGCAGCTTGGGGGACATGTACGAGCAGTACTTC. Residues: CASSLGDMYEQYF.

This rearrangement joins TRBV29-1 to TRBJ1-5; D unresolved. Deletions cut 6 bases from V and 0 bases from J, with 9 bases between. The CDR3 consists of 13 residues. Germline CDR1 SQVTM, CDR2 ANQGSEA. CDR3 in amino acids: CSVAGNSNQPQHF. The DNA of the CDR3 is TGCAGCGTCGCCGGGAATAGCAATCAGCCCCAGCATTTT.

This clone was counted once. This chain connects TRBV10-3 to TRBJ1-2, with TRBD1 matching 7 bases. Germline V lookup: CDR1 ENHRY, CDR2 SYGVKD. The CDR3 loop spans 12 amino acids. V shed 3 bases, J shed 8 bases, and the junction held 3 bases outside the gene matches. The CDR3 nucleotides are TGTGCCATCAGTGAAACAGGGGTCGGCTACACCTTC. Translated, it gives CAISETGVGYTF.

This clone has just one count. The chain joins TRBV19 to TRBJ1-1, with TRBD1 identical over 7 bases. Losses at the gene ends were 5 bases for V and 6 bases for J; bases not matched to a gene: 6. The CDR3 is made up of 13 amino acids. Germline assignment: CDR1 LNHDA and CDR2 SQIVND (reference sequence). As DNA, the CDR3 is TGTGCCAGTAGTGCGACAGGGTACGCTGAAGCTTTCTTT. Amino acids: CASSATGYAEAFF. Full variable domain (missing parts from reference TRBV19 and TRBJ1-1): DGGITQSPKYLFRKEGQNVTLSCEQNLNHDAMYWYRQDPGQGLRLIYYSQIVNDFQKGDIAEGYSVSREKKESFPLTVTSAQKNPTAFYLCASSATGYAEAFFGQGTRLTVV.

Regarding this clone: Distinct nucleotide sequences in the sample also encode this CDR3. V is TRBV3-1 (or the pseudogene TRBV3-2) and J is TRBJ1-4, with 8 positions matching TRBD1. The CDR3 totals 14 residues. Trimming removed 2 bases from V and 8 bases from J; junction bases left unmatched: 4. Germline assignment: CDR1 LGHDT and CDR2 YNNKEL (reference sequence). CDR3 protein: CASSQQGAREKLFF. The DNA for the CDR3 is TGTGCCAGCAGCCAACAGGGGGCTCGGGAAAAACTGTTTTTT.

The V and J genes are TRBV5-1 and TRBJ1-2; a possible D gene is TRBD1 (6 bases). The CDR3 spans 14 residues. Between the trimmed V and J ends, which lost 0 bases and 7 bases, there was a span of 13 bases. Per the germline V gene, CDR1 is SGHRS and CDR2 is YFSETQ. The DNA of the CDR3 is TGCGCCAGCAGCTTGGCCTCAGGGGTTGGTGGCTACACCTTC. Protein sequence: CASSLASGVGGYTF.

This rearrangement joins TRBV11-3 to TRBJ2-5; 9 positions match TRBD2. The trim removed 5 bases at V and 5 bases at J, leaving 12 bases unmatched. The CDR3 covers 16 residues. The V gene's germline CDR1 is SGHNT and CDR2 YENEEA. In DNA, the CDR3 is TGTGCCAGCAGCCACGGGTTAGCGGGAGTTTCGGAGACCCAGTACTTC. Encoded protein: CASSHGLAGVSETQYF.

The chain combines TRBV11-2 with TRBJ1-4; D perhaps matches TRBD1 (6 bases). With 1 base removed from V and 0 bases from J, the gap between germline ends came to 12 bases. CDR3 size: 17 residues. Germline V lookup: CDR1 SGHAT, CDR2 FQNNGV. This CDR3 is CASSLVGTTATNEKLFF. CDR3 bases: TGTGCCAGCAGCTTAGTTGGGACAACAGCAACTAATGAAAAACTGTTTTTT.

V and J are TRBV2 and TRBJ1-5, with TRBD1 matching over 8 bases. Germline loops: CDR1 SNHLY, CDR2 FYNNEI. V lost 5 bases, J lost 5 bases, and 5 bases stayed unmatched. The CDR3 covers 14 residues. The CDR3 sequence is CASSHGQGYQPQHF. In DNA, the CDR3 is TGTGCCAGCAGTCACGGACAGGGCTATCAGCCCCAGCATTTT.

This clone is a singleton in its sample. V usage is TRBV27 and J usage is TRBJ1-2; 7 bases are shared with TRBD1. This CDR3 is 13 amino acids long. J was trimmed by 7 bases and V by 5 bases; bases with no gene match: 7. Per germline, CDR1 MNHEY and CDR2 SMNVEV (reference sequence). The CDR3 DNA follows: TGTGCCAGCAGTGCACAGGGGCCCGGTGGCTACACCTTC. Amino acid sequence: CASSAQGPGGYTF.

V usage is TRBV10-1 and J usage is TRBJ2-3; possibly TRBD2 for D (6 bases). The germline V gene has CDR1 WNHNN and CDR2 SYGVQD (reference sequence). V shed 3 bases and J shed 0 bases, with 10 bases lying between them. The CDR3 is made up of 15 amino acids. The CDR3 loop is CASSERSGSTDTQYF. The CDR3 DNA is TGCGCCAGCAGTGAACGGAGCGGGAGCACAGATACGCAGTATTTT.

The genes are TRBV4-1 and TRBJ2-5; TRBD2 aligns across 10 bases. CDR1 is MGHRA, CDR2 YSYEKL, per germline. This CDR3 region has 17 residues. Germline trimming cut 8 bases from V and 4 bases from J; bases unmatched to any gene: 16. The CDR3 loop is CASRAGSGRAGGETQYF. The DNA of the CDR3 is TGCGCCAGCCGCGCCGGGAGCGGGAGGGCGGGGGGAGAGACCCAGTACTTC.